This entry concerns a single TCR beta chain. Its specificity is unknown. The data originate from a study of lymphopenia after photon versus proton radiotherapy. Broader study findings: Authors raise, but do not show, better survival with proton therapy. Post-nadir diversity loss with photons came from oligoclonal expansion, particularly CD8+ Temra cells.

Measured with immunoSEQ multiplex PCR; TCRdb has only the in-frame clones, and not every one. The sample holds 30,000 to 45,000 clones, more than 85% seen once. The sequences come from peripheral blood, collected from a patient treated with photon-based radiotherapy. The TCR sequence derives from a man aged 55 to 70 with cholangiocarcinoma.

The CDR3 coding sequence is TGCGCCAGCAGCCTGGGACAGCCTAATGAAAAACTGTTTTTT. It yields the protein CASSLGQPNEKLFF. V usage is TRBV5-1 and J usage is TRBJ1-4; 7 bases map to TRBD1. Germline loops: CDR1 SGHRS, CDR2 YFSETQ. V trimming: 4 bases; J trimming: 3 bases; junction bases outside the gene matches: 3. The CDR3 is made up of 14 amino acids.